The rows below give T cell receptor beta chains drawn from one sample of a study of blood T cell repertoires in COVID-19. TCRdb's copy holds only in-frame clones and misses some; the assay was immunoSEQ multiplex PCR. The table records about 240,000 clones, around 88% of them present only once. The sample comprised PBMCs or T cells enriched from blood (not recorded which). The receptors were sampled from a woman aged 30 to 39 who had recovered from COVID-19. The CDR3 runs from the conserved cysteine through the conserved F or W. The order of the fields is D gene, V gene, J gene, clone size, CDR3 protein, CDR3 DNA. The D gene is left open where the match is weak. Not all rows give a size; the values are once, few, many and, for expanded clones, a class.

D: TRBD2; V: TRBV18; J: TRBJ2-1; size: NA; CDR3: CASMGLVAYNEQFF; DNA: TGTGCCAGCATGGGACTAGTCGCTTACAATGAGCAGTTCTTC
D: NA; V: TRBV2; J: TRBJ1-1; size: NA; CDR3: CASNMDIPNTEAFF; DNA: TGTGCCAGCAACATGGACATCCCGAACACTGAAGCTTTCTTT
D: TRBD1; V: TRBV29-1; J: TRBJ1-2; size: NA; CDR3: CSVGSGTGGETNYGYTF; DNA: TGCAGCGTTGGTTCCGGGACAGGGGGAGAAACGAACTATGGCTACACCTTC
D: NA; V: TRBV20-1; J: TRBJ2-2; size: NA; CDR3: CSASRATGNFAGELFF; DNA: TGCAGTGCTAGTCGGGCGACCGGGAACTTTGCCGGGGAGCTGTTTTTT
D: TRBD2; V: TRBV4-2; J: TRBJ2-2; size: NA; CDR3: CASSQVEIAGAGELFF; DNA: TGTGCCAGCAGCCAAGTAGAAATAGCGGGAGCCGGGGAGCTGTTTTTT
D: NA; V: TRBV19; J: TRBJ2-1; size: NA; CDR3: CASSIEQNSYNEQFF; DNA: TGTGCCAGTAGTATAGAACAGAACTCCTACAATGAGCAGTTCTTC
D: TRBD1; V: TRBV7-3; J: TRBJ1-1; size: NA; CDR3: CASSPLTRQGARAFF; DNA: TGTGCCAGCAGCCCCCTAACTCGACAGGGGGCGCGCGCTTTCTTT
D: TRBD1; V: TRBV6-5; J: TRBJ1-2; size: NA; CDR3: CASSPGTVNYGYTF; DNA: TGTGCCAGCAGCCCCGGGACAGTAAACTATGGCTACACCTTC
D: TRBD1; V: TRBV7-2; J: TRBJ2-7; size: NA; CDR3: CASSLVQGAYEQYF; DNA: TGTGCCAGCAGCTTAGTACAGGGGGCCTACGAGCAGTACTTC
D: NA; V: TRBV18; J: TRBJ1-1; size: few; CDR3: CASSPLPTGLNTEAFF; DNA: TGTGCCAGCTCACCACTCCCCACAGGCCTGAACACTGAAGCTTTCTTT